This is a list of T cell receptor beta chains from one sample in a study of PD-L1 blockade in urothelial cancer. Produced via immunoSEQ multiplex PCR; TCRdb's table is partial and in-frame only. The sample lists approximately 45,000 clones; around four fifths were seen once. Here the sequenced sample was PBMCs, taken around atezolizumab (anti-PD-L1) treatment. All receptors come from a man between 45 and 60 years old with urothelial cancer. CDR3s include the opening cysteine and the closing phenylalanine or tryptophan. A D gene is named only where the DNA matches it firmly. Clone size is stated in some rows and not others, as once, few, many or a class when expanded.

d_call j_call v_call clone_size cdr3_nt cdr3_aa
TRBD2 TRBJ2-5 TRBV7-9 . TGTGCCAGCAGCTTAGCGCTAGCGGGGGGCCGGGGAGAGACCCAGTACTTC CASSLALAGGRGETQYF
TRBD1 TRBJ2-7 TRBV30 . TGTGCCTGGACGACGGGCAGGGGGCCCAACGAGCAGTACTTC CAWTTGRGPNEQYF
. TRBJ1-2 TRBV4-1 . TGCGCCAGCAGCCAACCTCAACGAGGGACACACGGCTACACCTTC CASSQPQRGTHGYTF
TRBD1 TRBJ1-5 TRBV5-8 . TGTGCCAGCAGCTTCCCTCAGGGACAGTTGGGTTTTGGGCCCCAGCATTTT CASSFPQGQLGFGPQHF
. TRBJ1-6 TRBV15 . TGTGCCACCAGCAGAGATGAGACAGTCAGCTCACCCCTCCACTTT CATSRDETVSSPLHF
. TRBJ1-2 TRBV28 . TGTGCCAGCAAGGTCGGGTCTGGAGGCTACACCTTC CASKVGSGGYTF
TRBD2 TRBJ2-1 TRBV7-6 . TGTGCCAGCAGCTTAGAGGGGGGACTAGCGGGACTTTACAATGAGCAGTTCTTC CASSLEGGLAGLYNEQFF
. TRBJ2-1 TRBV11-3 . TGTGCCAGCAGCACCGACTCGAGTGAGCAGTTCTTC CASSTDSSEQFF
TRBD1 TRBJ1-3 TRBV4-1 . TGCGCCAGCCGCCGGGGACAGTCAGACTCTGGAAACACCATATATTTT CASRRGQSDSGNTIYF
. TRBJ2-3 TRBV7-6 . TGTGCCAGCAGCTTAATTTTAACAGATACGCAGTATTTT CASSLILTDTQYF
TRBD1 TRBJ2-7 TRBV7-9 . TGTGCCAGCAGCTTAAACGCGCTGGGACAGGCCGGCCCCGAGCAGTACTTC CASSLNALGQAGPEQYF
TRBD2 TRBJ2-2 TRBV10-3 . TGTGCCATCAGGGGGACTAGTATGTCCGGGGAGCTGTTTTTT CAIRGTSMSGELFF
. TRBJ1-1 TRBV2 . TGTGCCAGCAGATATGGAGGTGGGAACACTGAAGCTTTCTTT CASRYGGGNTEAFF
TRBD2 TRBJ2-1 TRBV28 . TGTGCCAGCAGACCCAATAGGGCGGGGGGGAGGAATGAGCAGTTCTTC CASRPNRAGGRNEQFF
TRBD1 TRBJ1-2 TRBV5-1 . TGCGCCAGCAGCGATTCCCGACAGGGGCAAGGCTACACCTTC CASSDSRQGQGYTF
. TRBJ1-1 TRBV11-2 . TGTGCCAGCCACGGGGGGGAAGGGACTGAAGCTTTCTTT CASHGGEGTEAFF
. TRBJ2-7 TRBV19 . TGTGCCAGTAGCCCCCCACGGGGGAAGCAGTACTTC CASSPPRGKQYF
TRBD1 TRBJ2-6 TRBV9 . TGTGCCAGCAGCGCGTACAGGGGGCCCACCTCTGGGGCCAACGTCCTGACTTTC CASSAYRGPTSGANVLTF
. TRBJ1-2 TRBV15 . TGTGCCACCAGTAAAGCGGATTTAGGCTACACCTTC CATSKADLGYTF
. TRBJ1-4 TRBV4-1 . TGCGCCAGCAGCCAAGATCGGGGTCCAAATGAAAAACTGTTTTTT CASSQDRGPNEKLFF
TRBD2 TRBJ2-7 TRBV2 . TGTGCCAGCGGGAAGGGACTAGCGGAAGTCTCCTACGAGCAGTACTTC CASGKGLAEVSYEQYF
. TRBJ2-5 TRBV5-4 . TGTGCCAGCAGTCCCCAGGAACAAGAGACCCAGTACTTC CASSPQEQETQYF
TRBD2 TRBJ2-2 TRBV5-4 . TGTGCCAGCAGGGCGGGAGGCACCGGGGAGCTGTTTTTT CASRAGGTGELFF
TRBD2 TRBJ2-1 TRBV6-6 . TGTGCCAGCAGTTACTCTAGCGGGGTATACAATGAGCAGTTCTTC CASSYSSGVYNEQFF
TRBD2 TRBJ2-4 TRBV19 . TGTGCCAGTAGTATAGACGTCGGGGGGGCTTACAAAAACATTCAGTACTTC CASSIDVGGAYKNIQYF
. TRBJ2-1 TRBV7-9 . TGTGCCAGCAGCTTAGCGATAGGGGGGGGTGAGCAGTTCTTC CASSLAIGGGEQFF
. TRBJ1-5 TRBV19 . TGTGCCAGTACCCCTTATAGCAATCAGCCCCAGCATTTT CASTPYSNQPQHF
. TRBJ2-6 TRBV7-8 . TGTGCCAGCAGCTACAGACAGGCTGGGGCCAACGTCCTGACTTTC CASSYRQAGANVLTF
. TRBJ1-2 TRBV7-2 . TGTGCCAGCAGCCATACCCCTGGTCGTATCGGCGGGGTGCTTTCTGGCTACACCTTC CASSHTPGRIGGVLSGYTF
TRBD1 TRBJ1-1 TRBV7-8 once TGTGCCAGCAGCTTCCGAGGACAGGGGACCAGCACTGAAGCTTTCTTT CASSFRGQGTSTEAFF
TRBD2 TRBJ2-1 TRBV27 . TGTGCCAGCAGTTTACGAACTAGCGGTACATATGAGCAGTTCTTC CASSLRTSGTYEQFF
. TRBJ1-5 TRBV2 . TGTGCCAGCAAGCGAAGCAATCAGCCCCAGCATTTT CASKRSNQPQHF
. TRBJ2-5 TRBV5-1 . TGCGCCAGCAGCTTCGGTCCCCGGGGGGAGACCCAGTACTTC CASSFGPRGETQYF
. TRBJ1-6 TRBV2 . TGTGCCAGCAGTGTTAAGGGAGGAGATAATTCACCCCTCCACTTT CASSVKGGDNSPLHF
. TRBJ2-3 TRBV5-1 . TGCGCCAGCCGTTGGACACCGAGCACAGATACGCAGTATTTT CASRWTPSTDTQYF
. TRBJ2-3 TRBV19 . TGTGCCAGTAGTATTAGTTATGGGCAGGCCACAGATACGCAGTATTTT CASSISYGQATDTQYF
. TRBJ1-1 TRBV18 . TGTGCCAGCTCACAGTCCAACTCGAACACTGAAGCTTTCTTT CASSQSNSNTEAFF
. TRBJ1-4 TRBV7-9 once TGTGCCAGCAGCGGGGAGACTAATGAAAAACTGTTTTTT CASSGETNEKLFF
. TRBJ1-2 TRBV9 few TGTGCCAGCAGCGTAGAAGGGGGTTTCGGTGGCTACACCTTC CASSVEGGFGGYTF
. TRBJ2-5 TRBV11-2 . TGTGCCAGCAGCTTAACGCTCGGAGAGACCCAGTACTTC CASSLTLGETQYF
TRBD1 TRBJ2-7 TRBV2 . TGTGCCAGTAATGGACAGGGGGATTCTTACGAGCAGTACTTT CASNGQGDSYEQYF
. TRBJ2-7 TRBV6-5 . TGTGCCAGCAGTTACCAGGGCGAGCAGTACTTC CASSYQGEQYF
. TRBJ1-2 TRBV29-1 . TGCAGCCTAGCGGGGGGCAGGGGAGGCTACACCTTC CSLAGGRGGYTF
. TRBJ2-3 TRBV4-1 . TGCGCCAGCAGCGCACTAGTTACAGATACGCAGTATTTT CASSALVTDTQYF
. TRBJ1-3 TRBV29-1 . TGCAGCGTTGAAGAGGGCTCATGGTCCTCTGGAAACACCATATATTTT CSVEEGSWSSGNTIYF
TRBD1 TRBJ2-2 TRBV19 . TGTGCCAGTAGGAGGGACAGGGCTAACACCGGGGAGCTGTTTTTT CASRRDRANTGELFF
TRBD2 TRBJ2-2 TRBV7-2 . TGTGCCAGCAGCTTCACAGGACTAGCGAGCACCGGGGAGCTGTTTTTT CASSFTGLASTGELFF
TRBD2 TRBJ2-1 TRBV9 . TGTGCCAGCAGTGGGGGTACGGGAGGGCCGACGAATGAGCAGTTCTTC CASSGGTGGPTNEQFF
. TRBJ1-1 TRBV6-6 once TGTGCCAGCAGCCCCACAGGGCCGAACACTGAAGCTTTCTTT CASSPTGPNTEAFF
TRBD1 TRBJ2-3 TRBV6-1 . TGTGCCAGCAGAAGGGACAGGGGCACAGATACGCAGTATTTT CASRRDRGTDTQYF
. TRBJ1-2 TRBV5-1 few TGCGCCAGCAGCTTGGCATTGGGCCAGCCGAGCTATGGCTACACCTTC CASSLALGQPSYGYTF
. TRBJ1-1 TRBV5-1 . TGCGCCAGCAGCTTAGACTCCCGCCTTGAAGCTTTCTTT CASSLDSRLEAFF